This T cell receptor (beta chain) came from a study of cytomegalovirus exposure and HLA in healthy donors. Across the whole study: Of the donors genotyped, several hundred in all, about 80% fell in the Caucasian-associated ancestry cluster.

The PCR contained 60 Vbeta and 13 Jbeta primers. The assay was immunoSEQ multiplex PCR, and TCRdb's table has in-frame clones only and misses some. In the table there are a few hundred thousand clones, approximately 82% of which are singletons. Donors had nominal health at sampling but likely had unrecorded immune exposures. The CDR3 has 15 residues. Trimming at V came to 5 bases and at J to 8 bases, leaving 10 bases not matched to a gene. Germline CDR1 and CDR2: KGHSH and LQKENI. General observations from the study: TCR beta chains numbering some 150 were designated cytomegalovirus-associated. Later analysis suggested links between common viral pathogens and several top significant clusters.

Remarks on this clone: The antigen remains unidentified.

The J gene is TRBJ1-4, the V gene TRBV18; the match to TRBD1 covers 8 bases. This TCR derives from a woman aged 45-59 years in good health and CMV-seropositive. The sample was PBMCs. The CDR3 here is CASSSERRDREKLFF. CDR3 coding DNA: TGTGCCAGCTCATCGGAACGTCGGGACAGGGAAAAACTGTTTTTT.